The present entry profiles one T cell receptor (beta chain) with its context. Clones were read by immunoSEQ multiplex PCR, and TCRdb kept only the in-frame ones, dropping some. The sample yields a few hundred thousand clones, roughly nine tenths seen once. This record comes from a study of blood T cell repertoires in COVID-19. Germline V gene lookup returns CDR1 SGHTA and CDR2 FQGNSA. The CDR3 is 12 residues long. V shed 8 bases and J shed 3 bases, with 11 bases lying between them. What was sequenced was peripheral blood. This sequence was found in a man between 18 and 29 years old with active or convalescent COVID-19. The V call is TRBV7-2, the J call TRBJ2-7; possibly TRBD2 for D (5 bases). CDR3 sequence reads: CASYDGGYEQYF. Written as DNA, the CDR3 is TGTGCCAGCTACGACGGAGGCTACGAGCAGTACTTC. The variable domain in full, with the rest retrieved from reference TRBV7-2 and TRBJ2-7, is GAGVSQSPSNKVTEKGKDVELRCDPISGHTALYWYRQSLGQGLEFLIYFQGNSAPDKSGLPSDRFSAERTGGSVSTLTIQRTQQEDSAVYLCASYDGGYEQYFGPGTRLTVT.